One sample yielded the 19 T cell receptor beta chains listed below, sequenced in a study of identical twins. TCRdb reprocessed the 5' RACE reads via MiXCR and lists one record per CDR3 protein. This repertoire shows 200,000 to 250,000 distinct CDR3 sequences, 7.5% found once; its top ten account for roughly 2%. The data also belong to a second study, concerning yellow fever vaccine responses in identical twins.

Sequencing was done on a sample of memory (CD45RO+) T cells sorted from blood. The receptors here all came from a woman under 30 in good health.

This clonotype has more than one count but fewer than ten. This sequence joins TRBV25-1 and TRBJ2-7; 12 nucleotides agree with TRBD1. Germline V gives CDR1 MGHDK, CDR2 SYGVNS. Germline trimming cut 5 bases from V and 6 bases from J; bases unmatched to any gene: 11. The CDR3 length is 16 residues. The CDR3 sequence is CASSSNRGQGASEQYF. Here the CDR3 DNA reads TGTGCCAGCAGTTCAAATAGGGGACAGGGGGCGAGCGAGCAGTACTTC.

A word on this clonotype: A much larger clone differs by one base, so this may be a read error. The chain is built from TRBV5-6 and TRBJ2-7, with D possibly TRBD2 on 6 matching bases. The CDR3 runs 12 residues. V shed 7 bases and J shed 3 bases, with 11 bases lying between them. Germline V gene sequence: CDR1 SGHDT, CDR2 YYEEEE. The DNA of the CDR3 is TGTGCCAGCGGCGGGACTCACTACGAGCAGTACTTC. Its protein is CASGGTHYEQYF.

V gene TRBV20-1 combines with J gene TRBJ1-1; D gene ambiguous. V lost 3 bases, J lost 4 bases, and 15 bases lay in between. CDR3 length equals 14 residues. CDR1 DFQATT and CDR2 SNEGSKA come from the germline V gene (reference sequence). CDR3 in amino acids: CSASLQWTSTEAFF. The CDR3 DNA reads as TGCAGTGCTAGCTTACAGTGGACGAGCACTGAAGCTTTCTTT.

This CDR3 reads CASLTGQGTEAFF. The CDR3 nucleotides are TGTGCCAGCCTGACAGGTCAAGGCACTGAAGCTTTCTTT. J is TRBJ1-1 and V is TRBV6-2 or TRBV6-3; possible D gene TRBD1, 6 bases. Germline V gene sequence: CDR1 MNHEY, CDR2 SVGEGT. With 8 bases removed from V and 4 bases from J, the gap between germline ends came to 14 bases. The CDR3 is 13 residues long.

The V gene is TRBV29-1, the J gene TRBJ2-3; D is perhaps TRBD1 (6 bases). V gave up 7 bases and J gave up 2 bases, with 16 bases separating them. The CDR3 consists of 14 residues. The germline V gene encodes CDR1 SQVTM and CDR2 ANQGSEA. CDR3 DNA: TGCAGCGCCTCCTTCGGACAGCTCACAGATACGCAGTATTTT. This codes for CSASFGQLTDTQYF.

This clonotype turned up a few times. This chain connects TRBV3-1 to TRBJ2-3; no clear D. V lost 0 bases and J lost 4, with 11 bases in between. From germline, CDR1 is LGHDT and CDR2 YNNKEL (reference sequence). This CDR3 region has 15 residues. The CDR3 here is CASSQDARSADTQYF. CDR3 DNA sequence: TGTGCCAGCAGCCAAGATGCCAGGTCAGCAGATACGCAGTATTTT.

This clonotype was observed a handful of times. The chain uses TRBV2 and TRBJ1-1; D not certain. The CDR3 loop spans 12 amino acids. With 4 bases removed from V and 5 bases from J, the gap between germline ends came to 8 bases. CDR1 and CDR2 (germline): SNHLY, FYNNEI. CDR3 sequence reads: CASSGPGTEAFF. The DNA of the CDR3 is TGTGCCAGCAGTGGCCCGGGGACTGAAGCTTTCTTT.

In its sample, this clonotype was seen a few times. V usage is TRBV27 and J usage is TRBJ2-2; TRBD2 aligns across 13 bases. Germline values: CDR1 MNHEY, CDR2 SMNVEV (reference sequence). This CDR3 is 17 amino acids long. Trimming took 8 bases from V and 2 from J; bases not matched to a gene: 8. The CDR3 DNA sequence: TGTGCCAGCCGACAGACTAGCGGGAGGCATAACACCGGGGAGCTGTTTTTT. Its protein product is CASRQTSGRHNTGELFF.

By sample share, this clonotype is medium-sized. This rearrangement joins TRBV27 to TRBJ2-2; TRBD2 might be the D (6 bases). This CDR3 comprises 15 residues. From germline, CDR1 is MNHEY and CDR2 SMNVEV (reference sequence). V was pared by 0 bases and J by 4 bases, with 9 bases between. The CDR3 nucleotides read TGTGCCAGCAGTTTATCCGCCGGGAGCACCGGGGAGCTGTTTTTT. Protein product: CASSLSAGSTGELFF.

This clonotype has more than one count but fewer than ten. The chain recombines TRBV7-8 with TRBJ1-5, with D possibly matching TRBD1 (6 bases). Trimming took off 5 bases at V and 1 base at J, with 12 bases between the two ends. The CDR3 is 15 amino acids. CDR1 SGHVS and CDR2 FQNEAQ come from the germline V gene. The CDR3 reads CASSARQVSNQPQHF. CDR3 nucleotide sequence: TGTGCCAGCAGCGCACGACAGGTCAGCAATCAGCCCCAGCATTTT.

This chain joins TRBV3-1 and TRBJ2-1, with 8 bases matching TRBD2. Germline V CDR1 and CDR2: LGHDT, YNNKEL (reference sequence). This CDR3 has 19 amino acids. The trim removed 0 bases at V and 0 bases at J, leaving 10 bases unmatched. The CDR3 nucleotides read TGTGCCAGCAGCCAAGATCTTAGCGGGAAAGGCAGCTCCTACAATGAGCAGTTCTTC. The encoded protein is CASSQDLSGKGSSYNEQFF.

The DNA of the CDR3 is TGTGCCATCAGCCAGTTGGGTGGCACTGAAGCTTTCTTT. As protein: CAISQLGGTEAFF. V is TRBV10-3 and J is TRBJ1-1; D unresolved. CDR1 ENHRY and CDR2 SYGVKD come from the germline V gene. This CDR3 is built from 13 residues. Trimming shortened V by 6 bases and J by 4 bases, and 12 bases separated the two germline ends.

In its sample, this clonotype was seen many times. The V and J genes are TRBV3-1 and TRBJ2-2, with a weak D call TRBD2 (5 bases). The CDR3 has 15 residues. The germline V and J ends were trimmed by 1 base and 1 base, with 7 bases remaining between them. The germline gives CDR1 LGHDT, CDR2 YNNKEL (reference sequence). This chain's CDR3 is CASSQAEVNTGELFF. The CDR3 bases are TGTGCCAGCAGCCAAGCGGAGGTGAACACCGGGGAGCTGTTTTTT.

The V and J genes are TRBV23-1 and TRBJ2-7; D might be TRBD1 or TRBD2, each matching 5 bases. TRBV23-1 is labeled an ORF, and its function is uncertain. V was pared by 1 base and J by 11 bases, with 21 bases between. The CDR3 sequence is 15 residues long. This CDR3 reads CASSQFIRDHLGKYF. In DNA, the CDR3 is TGCGCCAGCAGTCAATTTATACGGGACCACCTGGGGAAGTACTTC.

In its sample, this clonotype was seen many times. This rearrangement joins TRBV20-1 to TRBJ2-3; 10 bases agree with TRBD2. In germline, CDR1 is DFQATT, CDR2 SNEGSKA (reference sequence). With V trimmed by 0 bases and J by 2 bases, 5 bases remained unmatched. This CDR3 comprises 16 residues. CDR3 nucleotide sequence: TGCAGTGCTAGAGATCCTACTAGCGGGGACACAGATACGCAGTATTTT. It specifies CSARDPTSGDTDTQYF.

This chain links TRBV2 with TRBJ2-3; 8 positions match TRBD2. The CDR3 extends over 15 amino acids. The V gene end was trimmed by 1 base and the J gene end by 3 bases; junction bases not matched to a gene: 3. Germline V gene lookup returns CDR1 SNHLY and CDR2 FYNNEI. CDR3 sequence: CASSEGGRRTDTQYF. As DNA, the CDR3 is TGTGCCAGCAGTGAAGGCGGGAGGCGAACAGATACGCAGTATTTT.

This clonotype turned up a few times. This chain links TRBV9 with TRBJ2-7; the D gene is possibly TRBD2 (5 bases). V was clipped by 1 base and J by 6 bases, with 11 bases between them. Germline CDR1 and CDR2: SGDLS and YYNGEE. This CDR3 is 13 amino acids long. The CDR3 DNA reads TGTGCCAGCAGCGTAAGCCTAACTAGCGAGCAGTACTTC. Translating gives CASSVSLTSEQYF.

This clonotype was detected a few times. The chain links TRBV25-1 to TRBJ2-2; D gene ambiguous. There are 13 residues in the CDR3. Germline V gene lookup returns CDR1 MGHDK and CDR2 SYGVNS. V lost 6 bases, J lost 5 bases, and 10 bases lay in between. The CDR3 spells CASSRLGTGELFF. The CDR3 coding sequence is TGTGCCAGCAGCAGACTGGGGACCGGGGAGCTGTTTTTT. Full variable domain (outside the CDR3, taken from reference TRBV25-1 and TRBJ2-2): EADIYQTPRYLVIGTGKKITLECSQTMGHDKMYWYQQDPGMELHLIHYSYGVNSTEKGDLSSESTVSRIRTEHFPLTLESARPSHTSQYLCASSRLGTGELFFGEGSRLTVL.

This rearrangement joins TRBV7-9 to TRBJ2-2; a weak D match, TRBD2 (6 bases). Trimming removed 3 bases at V and 2 bases at J, with 10 bases between. The CDR3 has 15 amino acids. From germline, CDR1 is SEHNR and CDR2 FQNEAQ (reference sequence). DNA for the CDR3: TGTGCCAGCAGCTTTGGCGGGGAAAACACCGGGGAGCTGTTTTTT. Protein product: CASSFGGENTGELFF. Full variable domain (outside the CDR3, taken from reference TRBV7-9 and TRBJ2-2): DTGVSQNPRHKITKRGQNVTFRCDPISEHNRLYWYRQTLGQGPEFLTYFQNEAQLEKSRLLSDRFSAERPKGSFSTLEIQRTEQGDSAMYLCASSFGGENTGELFFGEGSRLTVL.